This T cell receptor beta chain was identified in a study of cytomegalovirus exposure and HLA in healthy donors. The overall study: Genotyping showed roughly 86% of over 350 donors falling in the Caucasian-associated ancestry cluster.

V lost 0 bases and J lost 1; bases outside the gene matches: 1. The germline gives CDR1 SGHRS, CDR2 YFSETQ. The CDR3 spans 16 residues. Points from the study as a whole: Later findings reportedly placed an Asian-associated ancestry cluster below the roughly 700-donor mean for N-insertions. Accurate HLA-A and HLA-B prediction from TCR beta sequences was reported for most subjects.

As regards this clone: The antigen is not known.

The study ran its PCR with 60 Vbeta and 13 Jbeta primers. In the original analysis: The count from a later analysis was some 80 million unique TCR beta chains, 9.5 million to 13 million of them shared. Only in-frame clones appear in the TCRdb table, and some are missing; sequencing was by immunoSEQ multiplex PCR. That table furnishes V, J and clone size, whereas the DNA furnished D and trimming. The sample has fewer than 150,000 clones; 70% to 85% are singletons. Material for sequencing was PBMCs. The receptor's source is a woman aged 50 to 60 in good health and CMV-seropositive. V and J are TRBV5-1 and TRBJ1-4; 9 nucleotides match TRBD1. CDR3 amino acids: CASSLGDRVTNEKLFF. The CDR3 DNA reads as TGCGCCAGCAGCTTGGGGGACAGGGTAACTAATGAAAAACTGTTTTTT.